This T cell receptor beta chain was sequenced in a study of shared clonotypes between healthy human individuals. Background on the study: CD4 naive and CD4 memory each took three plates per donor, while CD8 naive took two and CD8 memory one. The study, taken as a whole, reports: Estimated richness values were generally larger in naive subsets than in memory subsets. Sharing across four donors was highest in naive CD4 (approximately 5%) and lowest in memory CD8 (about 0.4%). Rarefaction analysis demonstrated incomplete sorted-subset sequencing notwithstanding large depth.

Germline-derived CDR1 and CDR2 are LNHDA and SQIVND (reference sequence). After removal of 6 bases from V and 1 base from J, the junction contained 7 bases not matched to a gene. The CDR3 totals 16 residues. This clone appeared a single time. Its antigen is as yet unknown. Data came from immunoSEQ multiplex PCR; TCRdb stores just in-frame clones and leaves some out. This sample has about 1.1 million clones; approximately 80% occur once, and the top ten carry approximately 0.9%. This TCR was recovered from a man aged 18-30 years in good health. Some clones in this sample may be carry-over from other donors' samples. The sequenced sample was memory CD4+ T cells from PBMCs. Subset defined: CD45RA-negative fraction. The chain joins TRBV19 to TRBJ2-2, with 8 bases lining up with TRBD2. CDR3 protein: CASSHGLARNTGELFF. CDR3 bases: TGTGCCAGTAGCCACGGACTAGCACGGAACACCGGGGAGCTGTTTTTT.